Below, one TCR beta chain is given with its context. Its antigen is currently unknown. V lost 4 bases, J lost 0 bases, and 7 bases stayed unmatched. This CDR3 region has 15 residues. From germline, CDR1 is DFQATT and CDR2 SNEGSKA (reference sequence). Each CDR3 protein gets one entry after TCRdb re-called the 5' RACE reads with MiXCR. The sample includes 75,000 to 95,000 distinct CDR3 sequences, around an eighth of them seen just once. This sample is part of a study of T-cell memory formation after mild COVID-19. Overall study findings and caveats: From day 15 to 85, contracting clones were balanced between CD4 and CD8, whereas later expanders leaned toward CD4+. Day 37-peaking second-wave clones had unconfirmed SARS-CoV-2 specificity. CD4+ contracting clones were mainly CM and EM; CD8+ ones, EMRA.

The sequence was collected from an adult woman who had mild COVID-19 (a few samples of this study predate the infection). Cell type and time point are not known. The V gene is TRBV20-1, the J gene TRBJ2-7; 9 bases fit TRBD2. Sequencing was performed on PBMCs or a T cell subset sorted from them (not recorded which). The DNA for the CDR3 is TGCAGTGCTATTTCTCTAGCGGGGATCTCCTACGAGCAGTACTTC. Protein: CSAISLAGISYEQYF.